The entry below describes one T cell receptor (beta chain). Cohorts were based on clinical histories the participants reported. This specimen comes from a study of blood T cell repertoires in COVID-19. The V end was cut by 5 bases, the J end by 5 bases, with 13 bases between. This CDR3 region has 14 residues. CDR1 is SEHNR and CDR2 is FQNEAQ in the germline V gene (reference sequence). The table came from immunoSEQ multiplex PCR; TCRdb's copy has only in-frame clones and leaves some out. The sample carries 180,000 or so clones, around 86% recorded once. The source of this sequence is a young woman who had recovered from COVID-19. The chain employs TRBV7-9 and TRBJ2-1; TRBD2 is a possible D gene (5 bases). The specimen was PBMCs or T cells enriched from blood (not recorded which). CDR3 sequence (DNA): TGTGCCAGCAGCGTATGGACTTTAAACAATGAGCAGTTCTTC. This codes for CASSVWTLNNEQFF.